This T cell receptor (beta chain) was captured by sequencing in a study of blood T cell repertoires in COVID-19. In the study's own analysis: Nucleated cell number was recorded as an estimate derived from reference gene primer amplification. Some clones are missing from TCRdb's copy, which holds only in-frame ones; the method was immunoSEQ multiplex PCR. From that table come the V and J calls and clone size; the DNA was used to work out D and trimming. This repertoire shows hundreds of thousands of clones, roughly 80% found once; its top ten account for roughly a tenth. V lost 4 bases to trimming and J lost 0 bases, with 14 bases between them. The CDR3 has 16 amino acids. Germline CDR1 is MNHEY and CDR2 is SVGAGI.

The rearrangement links TRBV6-5 to TRBJ2-3, with D perhaps TRBD1 (6 bases). The clonotype originates from a woman aged 45-59 years who had recovered from COVID-19. The sample taken for sequencing was peripheral blood. CDR3 protein: CASSLSQGSSTDTQYF. The CDR3 coding sequence is TGTGCCAGCAGTTTAAGCCAGGGGTCTAGCACAGATACGCAGTATTTT.